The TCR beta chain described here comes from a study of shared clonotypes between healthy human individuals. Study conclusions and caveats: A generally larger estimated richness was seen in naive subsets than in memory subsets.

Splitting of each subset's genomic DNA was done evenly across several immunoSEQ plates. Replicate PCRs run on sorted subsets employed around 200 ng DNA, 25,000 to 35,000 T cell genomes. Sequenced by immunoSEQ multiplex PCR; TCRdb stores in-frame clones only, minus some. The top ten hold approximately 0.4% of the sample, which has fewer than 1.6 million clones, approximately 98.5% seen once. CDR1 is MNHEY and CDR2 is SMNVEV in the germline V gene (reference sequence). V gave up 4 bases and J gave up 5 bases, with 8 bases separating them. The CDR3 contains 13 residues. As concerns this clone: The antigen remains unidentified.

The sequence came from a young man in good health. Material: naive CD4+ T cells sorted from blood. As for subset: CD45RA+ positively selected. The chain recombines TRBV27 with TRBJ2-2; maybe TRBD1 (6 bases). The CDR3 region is CASSWGRTGELFF. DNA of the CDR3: TGTGCCAGCAGTTGGGGGCGTACCGGGGAGCTGTTTTTT.